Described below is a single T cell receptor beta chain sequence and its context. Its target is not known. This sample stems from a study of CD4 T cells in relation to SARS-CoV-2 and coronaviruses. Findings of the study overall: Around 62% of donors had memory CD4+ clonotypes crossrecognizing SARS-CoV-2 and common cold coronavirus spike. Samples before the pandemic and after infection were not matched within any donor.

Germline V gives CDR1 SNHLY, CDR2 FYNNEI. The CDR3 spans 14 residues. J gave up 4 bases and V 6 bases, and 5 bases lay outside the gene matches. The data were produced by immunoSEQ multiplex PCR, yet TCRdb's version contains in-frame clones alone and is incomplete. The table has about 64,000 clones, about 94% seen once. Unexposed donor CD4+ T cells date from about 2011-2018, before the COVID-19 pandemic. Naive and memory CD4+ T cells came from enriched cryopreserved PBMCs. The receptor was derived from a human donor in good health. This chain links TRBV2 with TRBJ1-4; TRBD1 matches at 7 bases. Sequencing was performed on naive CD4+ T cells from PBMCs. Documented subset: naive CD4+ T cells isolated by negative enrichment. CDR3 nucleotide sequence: TGTGCCAGCAGGAGACAGGGTATTAATGAAAAACTGTTTTTT. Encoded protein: CASRRQGINEKLFF.